This T cell receptor beta chain stems from a study of regulatory T cells in long-lasting Graves disease. Time point: newly diagnosed GD, antithyroid drugs for less than 3 months. Researchers made the TCR library from RNA that was extracted from PBMCs. V was trimmed by 5 bases and J by 8 bases, leaving 18 bases between them. CDR3 length: 15 amino acids. Germline-derived CDR1 and CDR2 are PRHDT and FYEKMQ (reference sequence). Construction of the TCR beta libraries employed iRepertoire HTBI primers in conjunction with Arm-PCR of CDR3 regions. TCRdb used MiXCR to reprocess the multiplex PCR reads, holding one entry per CDR3 protein. Of some 400,000 distinct CDR3 sequences in the sample, under 15% were seen once. This clonotype was recorded at least ten times. The same sample was also used in a study of T cells in Graves' hyperthyroidism and ophthalmopathy. As that study records: When ophthalmopathy did not progress within 18 months, Graves' hyperthyroidism was considered stable. Patients aged 18 to 65 had newly diagnosed hyperthyroidism that had lasted under 2 months. The TCR CDR3 first-round RT-PCR relied on the HTBI primer set.

The TCR sequence derives from a woman in her twenties or thirties with Graves disease. V gene TRBV13 combines with J gene TRBJ1-4; D perhaps matches TRBD1 (5 bases). The sample in question was peripheral blood mononuclear cells (PBMCs), obtained at new diagnosis, from a patient treated with antithyroid drugs. The CDR3 loop reads CASSQRAGGEEKLFF. Written as DNA, the CDR3 is TGTGCCAGCAGCCAGAGGGCGGGGGGGGAGGAAAAACTGTTTTTT.